What follows are 9 T cell receptor beta chains derived from one specimen sequenced in a study of memory B cells and T cells in multiple sclerosis. Stimulus-free culture yielded autoproliferating CFSE-dim and non-proliferating CFSE-high T cells, each sequenced separately. Approximately 5x10^7 CFSE-labeled PBMCs were cultured less than eight days unstimulated, then replicate wells were pooled. Measured with immunoSEQ multiplex PCR; TCRdb has only the in-frame clones, and not every one. The repertoire includes roughly 45,000 clones, about 80% of them detected once, and roughly 1% sits in the top ten. These receptors have no known antigen. Source material: PBMCs from blood kept in culture. The origin of the receptors is a human donor with multiple sclerosis.

The CDR3 region has the DNA TGTGCCAGCAGGAATGGACAGGGTTTGTGGGAGCAGTACTTC. It translates to CASRNGQGLWEQYF. The chain joins TRBV6-6 to TRBJ2-7, with 8 positions matching TRBD1. CDR3 size: 14 residues. Germline CDR1 MNHNY, CDR2 SVGAGI (reference sequence). Trimming cost V 6 bases and J 7 bases; bases outside gene matches: 11.

The rearrangement uses TRBV7-9 and TRBJ2-7, with 8 bases fitting TRBD1. The trim removed 5 bases at V and 5 bases at J, leaving 8 bases unmatched. Germline V gives CDR1 SEHNR, CDR2 FQNEAQ (reference sequence). The CDR3 length is 14 residues. CDR3 amino acids: CASSLGQGTHEQYF. Written as DNA, the CDR3 is TGTGCCAGCAGCCTTGGACAGGGCACCCACGAGCAGTACTTC.

The V and J genes are TRBV10-3 and TRBJ1-5; maybe TRBD1 (5 bases). Germline V gene data show CDR1 as ENHRY and CDR2 as SYGVKD. The V end lost 10 bases, the J end lost 9 bases, and 22 bases lay between the germline ends. The CDR3 runs to 14 residues. The CDR3 sequence is CATGVGTARRPQHF. The CDR3 region has the DNA TGTGCCACGGGGGTAGGAACGGCTCGTAGGCCCCAGCATTTT.

This sequence joins TRBV5-1 and TRBJ1-1; D is possibly TRBD1 (5 bases). V lost 0 bases to trimming and J lost 4 bases, with 10 bases between them. CDR1 is SGHRS and CDR2 is YFSETQ in the germline V gene. The CDR3 has 14 residues. The CDR3 coding sequence is TGCGCCAGCAGCTTGGCACAGGCGGGCACTGAAGCTTTCTTT. Translation gives CASSLAQAGTEAFF.

This clone was counted a few times. This chain connects TRBV18 to TRBJ1-2; no clear D. The CDR3 consists of 16 residues. V was trimmed by 2 bases and J by 2 bases, leaving 15 bases between them. Per germline, CDR1 KGHSH and CDR2 LQKENI. In DNA, the CDR3 is TGTGCCAGCTCACCATCCCCTGGACTGGGGAACTATGGCTACACCTTC. The encoded protein is CASSPSPGLGNYGYTF.

This clone has a handful of counts. The genes are TRBV5-4 and TRBJ2-2; 8 positions match TRBD2. Trimming cost V 0 bases and J 6 bases; bases outside gene matches: 1. CDR3 length: 14 amino acids. CDR1 is SGHNT, CDR2 YYREEE, per germline (reference sequence). The CDR3 DNA follows: TGTGCCAGCAGCTTGGAACTAGCGGCCGGGGAGCTGTTTTTT. This translates into CASSLELAAGELFF.

The V call is TRBV27, the J call TRBJ1-2, with a tentative D call TRBD1 (6 bases). Trimming left V 6 bases short and J 0 bases short, with 20 bases between. CDR1 MNHEY and CDR2 SMNVEV come from the germline V gene (reference sequence). This CDR3 is built from 17 residues. This CDR3 is CASSPTWDTTANYGYTF. The CDR3 DNA sequence: TGTGCCAGCAGCCCTACCTGGGACACCACCGCTAACTATGGCTACACCTTC.

The gene calls are TRBV6-5 and TRBJ2-1; TRBD2 agrees at 11 bases. This CDR3 is 15 amino acids long. Germline CDR1 and CDR2: MNHEY and SVGAGI. Losses at the gene ends were 7 bases for V and 7 bases for J; bases not matched to a gene: 9. In DNA, the CDR3 is TGTGCCAGCAAGTATAGCGGGGGGGCTGAGAATGAGCAGTTCTTC. It specifies CASKYSGGAENEQFF.

This rearrangement joins TRBV7-6 to TRBJ1-2; D remains ambiguous. The germline V gene encodes CDR1 SGHVS and CDR2 FNYEAQ. The V and J ends lost 3 bases and 3 bases respectively, with 8 bases between them. The CDR3 sequence is 13 residues long. The DNA for the CDR3 is TGTGCCAGCAGCTTGGGCGGGGACTATGGCTACACCTTC. Its protein is CASSLGGDYGYTF.